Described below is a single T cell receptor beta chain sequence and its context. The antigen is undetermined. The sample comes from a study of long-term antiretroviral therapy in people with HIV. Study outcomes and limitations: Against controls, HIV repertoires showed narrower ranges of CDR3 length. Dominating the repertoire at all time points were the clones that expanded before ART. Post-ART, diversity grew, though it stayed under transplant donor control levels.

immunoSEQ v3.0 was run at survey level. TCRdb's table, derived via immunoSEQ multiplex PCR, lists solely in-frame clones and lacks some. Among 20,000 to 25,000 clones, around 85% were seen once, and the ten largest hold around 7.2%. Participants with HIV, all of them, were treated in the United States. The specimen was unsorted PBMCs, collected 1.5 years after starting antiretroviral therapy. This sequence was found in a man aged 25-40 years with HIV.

CDR3 region: CSVDYGTGSETQYF. In DNA form, the CDR3 reads TGCAGCGTTGATTATGGGACCGGGTCGGAGACCCAGTACTTC. This chain joins TRBV29-1 and TRBJ2-5; D possibly uses TRBD1 or TRBD2 (5 bases each). Germline CDR1 SQVTM, CDR2 ANQGSEA. The CDR3 is 14 residues long. Trimming removed 3 bases at V and 5 bases at J, with 16 bases between.